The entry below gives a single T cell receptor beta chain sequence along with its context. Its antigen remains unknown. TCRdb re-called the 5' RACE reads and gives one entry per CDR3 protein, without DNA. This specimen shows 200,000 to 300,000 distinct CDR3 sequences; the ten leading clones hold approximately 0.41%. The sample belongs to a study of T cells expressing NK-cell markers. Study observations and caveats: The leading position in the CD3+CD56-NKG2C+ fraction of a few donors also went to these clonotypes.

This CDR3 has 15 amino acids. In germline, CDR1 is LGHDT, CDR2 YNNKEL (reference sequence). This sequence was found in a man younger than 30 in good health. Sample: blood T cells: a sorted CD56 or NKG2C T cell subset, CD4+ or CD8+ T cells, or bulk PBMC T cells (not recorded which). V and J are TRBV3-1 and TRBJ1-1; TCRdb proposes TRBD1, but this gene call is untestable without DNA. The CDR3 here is CASSQERTGSPEAFF. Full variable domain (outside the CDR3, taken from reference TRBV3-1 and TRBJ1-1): DTAVSQTPKYLVTQMGNDKSIKCEQNLGHDTMYWYKQDSKKFLKIMFSYNNKELIINETVPNRFSPKSPDKAHLNLHINSLELGDSAVYFCASSQERTGSPEAFFGQGTRLTVV.